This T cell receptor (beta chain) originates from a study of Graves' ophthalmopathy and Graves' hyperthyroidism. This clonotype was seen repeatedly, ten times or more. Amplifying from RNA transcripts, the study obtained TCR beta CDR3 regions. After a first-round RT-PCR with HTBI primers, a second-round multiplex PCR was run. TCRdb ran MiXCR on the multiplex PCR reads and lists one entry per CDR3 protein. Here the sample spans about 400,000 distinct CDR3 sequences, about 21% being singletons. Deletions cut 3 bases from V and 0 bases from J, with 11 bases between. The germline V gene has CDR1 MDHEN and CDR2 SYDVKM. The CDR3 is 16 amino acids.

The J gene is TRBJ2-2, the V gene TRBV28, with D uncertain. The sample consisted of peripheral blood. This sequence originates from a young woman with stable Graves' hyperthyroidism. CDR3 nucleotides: TGTGCCAGCAGTTTCCTCAGCGCCCCGAACACCGGGGAGCTGTTTTTT. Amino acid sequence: CASSFLSAPNTGELFF.